A single sample gave rise to the 14 T cell receptor beta chains below, sequenced in a study of early T cells in non-severe SARS-CoV-2 infection. TCRdb re-called the 5' RACE reads with MiXCR, one entry per CDR3 protein. This sample has fewer than 35,000 distinct CDR3 sequences, with about 4% found just once. Sequencing was carried out using whole blood. The receptors originated from an adult who was a healthcare worker with PCR-confirmed SARS-CoV-2 infection or an uninfected control (not recorded which).

There are many counts of this clonotype. V is TRBV29-1 and J is TRBJ2-1, with a tentative D call TRBD1 (8 bases). This CDR3 contains 16 residues. In germline, CDR1 is SQVTM, CDR2 ANQGSEA. Trimming removed 7 bases at V and 6 bases at J, with 25 bases between. The CDR3, as DNA: TGCAGCGCTGACCTGAGCGGGACAGGTCGGACCAATGAGCAGTTCTTC. This codes for CSADLSGTGRTNEQFF.

This chain links TRBV7-2 with TRBJ2-1; D gene uncertain. V lost 1 base to trimming and J lost 0 bases, with 7 bases between them. In germline, CDR1 is SGHTA, CDR2 FQGNSA. The CDR3 is 15 residues long. CDR3 DNA: TGTGCCAGCAGCTTAGTAGTGAGCTCCTACAATGAGCAGTTCTTC. Residues: CASSLVVSSYNEQFF.

This clonotype appeared many times. The chain links TRBV7-6 to TRBJ2-1; D is possibly TRBD2 (5 bases). The CDR3 is 13 residues long. V shed 1 base and J shed 5 bases, with 6 bases lying between them. Germline V gene data show CDR1 as SGHVS and CDR2 as FNYEAQ. The CDR3 spells CASSLGENNEQFF. In nucleotides, the CDR3 is TGTGCCAGCAGCTTAGGGGAGAACAATGAGCAGTTCTTC.

The CDR3 nucleotides read TGTGCCATCAGTAACAGGGGGCAGAATGAAAAACTGTTTTTT. It codes for CAISNRGQNEKLFF. V is TRBV10-3 and J is TRBJ1-4, with TRBD1 matching over 9 bases. Germline V gene lookup returns CDR1 ENHRY and CDR2 SYGVKD. The V and J ends lost 5 bases and 5 bases, in that order; junction bases with no gene match: 3. This CDR3 is 14 amino acids long.

Many counts were recorded for this clonotype. The V call is TRBV24-1, the J call TRBJ2-6; tentative D call: TRBD1 (7 bases). In germline, CDR1 is KGHDR, CDR2 SFDVKD. V was cut by 3 bases and J by 0 bases, with 17 bases left in between. There are 19 residues in the CDR3. CDR3 protein: CATSDPPGGLSSGANVLTF. Written as DNA, the CDR3 is TGTGCCACCAGTGATCCCCCAGGGGGGCTAAGCTCTGGGGCCAACGTCCTGACTTTC.

This clonotype was counted many times. The chain has TRBV20-1 and TRBJ2-1, with 7 positions matching TRBD1. Germline V gene sequence: CDR1 DFQATT, CDR2 SNEGSKA (reference sequence). The V and J ends lost 6 bases and 6 bases, in that order; junction bases with no gene match: 11. The CDR3 covers 14 residues. DNA for the CDR3: TGCAGTGCCATCCACCGGGACAGTTTCAATGAGCAGTTCTTC. It codes for CSAIHRDSFNEQFF.

In its sample, this clonotype was seen many times. The CDR3 region is CASSLAGQGSEAFF. CDR3 DNA sequence: TGTGCCAGCAGTTTAGCAGGACAGGGCTCTGAAGCTTTCTTT. V and J are TRBV12-3 or TRBV12-4 and TRBJ1-1, with 8 bases lining up with TRBD1. V was pared by 0 bases and J by 6 bases, with 3 bases of the junction left unmatched. CDR3 length: 14 residues.

This clonotype has at least ten counts. V and J are TRBV29-1 and TRBJ1-5; D is undetermined. Germline CDR1 SQVTM, CDR2 ANQGSEA. This CDR3 has 14 amino acids. V was trimmed by 7 bases and J by 0 bases, leaving 13 bases between them. The CDR3 DNA is TGCAGCGCCACGGTTTTAGATAGCAATCAGCCCCAGCATTTT. It is translated as CSATVLDSNQPQHF.

This clonotype showed up many times. The chain carries TRBV29-1 and TRBJ2-1; 7 nucleotides match TRBD2. V shed 4 bases and J 9 bases; nucleotides not matched to a gene: 6. Germline-derived CDR1 and CDR2 are SQVTM and ANQGSEA. The CDR3 totals 12 residues. In DNA form, the CDR3 reads TGCAGCGTTGCGGGAGGCTCCGGTGAGCAGTTCTTC. It encodes CSVAGGSGEQFF.

This clonotype was seen more than once but under ten times. The chain couples TRBV20-1 to TRBJ2-7, with 8 bases aligning to TRBD1. CDR1 is DFQATT and CDR2 is SNEGSKA in the germline V gene (reference sequence). The V gene end was trimmed by 7 bases and the J gene end by 3 bases; junction bases not matched to a gene: 14. The CDR3 loop spans 15 amino acids. The CDR3 nucleotides read TGCAGTGGCTCCCCTAGGACAGGGAATTACTACGAGCAGTACTTC. Protein product: CSGSPRTGNYYEQYF.

This clonotype was recorded many times. The chain is built from TRBV29-1 and TRBJ2-5; the D is unclear. Trimming shortened V by 4 bases and J by 14 bases, and 23 bases separated the two germline ends. The germline gives CDR1 SQVTM, CDR2 ANQGSEA. The CDR3 has 13 residues. In DNA form, the CDR3 reads TGCAGCGTTGTAGAGCCTGCCCCCGGCCCCTTATACTTC. Protein: CSVVEPAPGPLYF.

The table lists this clonotype with many counts. The gene calls are TRBV16 and TRBJ1-5; D is undetermined. V lost 2 bases and J lost 2, with 7 bases in between. Per the germline V gene, CDR1 is KGHSY and CDR2 is FQNENV. The CDR3 consists of 14 residues. This CDR3 reads CASSQITGNQPQHF. The CDR3 DNA follows: TGTGCCAGCAGCCAAATTACAGGCAATCAGCCCCAGCATTTT.

In this sample, this clonotype turned up many times. The V gene is TRBV28, the J gene TRBJ1-4; 8 bases map to TRBD1. The J segment lost 7 bases and the V segment lost 5 bases, leaving 6 bases of the junction unmatched. There are 14 residues in the CDR3. In germline, CDR1 is MDHEN, CDR2 SYDVKM. CDR3 DNA: TGTGCCAGCAGTCTTACAGGGGGTTCTGAAAAACTGTTTTTT. Protein sequence: CASSLTGGSEKLFF.

This clonotype was counted many times. This sequence joins TRBV21-1 and TRBJ2-2; TRBD1 is the table's D call and was not checked against the DNA. TRBV21-1 is reported as a pseudogene. The CDR3 loop spans 19 amino acids. Here the CDR3 reads CASSLGSLRTGVRTGELFF. The CDR3 DNA reads as TGTGCCAGCAGCCTAGGGAGTCTTAGGACAGGAGTCAGGACCGGGGAGCTGTTTTTT.